This T cell receptor beta chain was captured in a study of identical twins. In the case of this clonotype: Its antigen is currently unknown.

The CDR3 contains 13 residues. The germline V gene has CDR1 SNHLY and CDR2 FYNNEI. The V and J ends lost 9 bases and 2 bases respectively, with 14 bases between them. Through template switching, a universal primer site was introduced, and the cDNA contained unique molecular identifiers. TCRdb recomputed calls from the 5' RACE reads with MiXCR, one row per CDR3 protein. The sample includes some 1,700,000 distinct CDR3 sequences, roughly a third of them seen just once. Study-level results: Alpha sequences that were out-of-frame and twin-shared showed an excess of low generation probability.

The chain recombines TRBV2 with TRBJ2-7, with D possibly being TRBD1 (6 bases). The receptor was derived from a newborn girl in good health. The specimen was cord blood. CDR3 residues: CARSDRTPYEQYF. The CDR3 region has the DNA TGTGCCAGGTCAGACAGGACCCCCTACGAGCAGTACTTC.